Sequencing of this T cell receptor beta chain was carried out in a study of OX40 agonist ivuxolimab in advanced cancers. Study summary: Ivuxolimab was administered intravenously to patients at 0.01 to 10 mg/kg every 2 weeks. Earlier treatment with anti-PD-1, anti-PD-L1 or anti-CTLA-4 was permitted, and approximately 38% had received some. General study findings and limits: Near-lowest levels of clonal expansion characterized partial responders at 0.1-3.0 mg/kg.

Using immunoSEQ multiplex PCR, the repertoire was profiled, and TCRdb retains in-frame clones only, with some absent. The sample lists about 110,000 clones, around 90% occurring once. Germline lookup yields CDR1 SGHRS and CDR2 YFSETQ. Trimming took off 0 bases at V and 5 bases at J, with 11 bases between the two ends. The CDR3 contains 15 residues. With baseline, cycle 4 day 1, and cycle 7 day 1 as timepoints, blood was sampled. A note on this clone: The antigen is not known.

The receptor comes from an adult with an advanced solid tumor such as melanoma, head and neck, liver or kidney cancer. The genes are TRBV5-1 and TRBJ1-4; D is uncertain. The sequencing used CD4+ or CD8+ T cells sorted from blood, collected in a trial of the OX40 agonist ivuxolimab. The CDR3, as DNA: TGCGCCAGCAGCTTGGTTGGAGAAGCAAATGAAAAACTGTTTTTT. It is translated as CASSLVGEANEKLFF.